These T cell receptor beta chains were read from a single sample in a study of blood T cell repertoires in COVID-19. Sequencing used immunoSEQ multiplex PCR; TCRdb keeps in-frame clones, though not all of them. Of more than 200,000 clones listed, more than 65% were seen once; the top ten hold roughly 1.4%. Input material: peripheral blood. The receptors shown here come from a woman in her thirties or forties who had recovered from COVID-19. Both conserved end residues are part of each CDR3. For some rows the clone size is stated as once, few or many, or as a class when expanded; others skip it.

v_gene: TRBV7-9; j_gene: TRBJ2-3; abundance: .; CDR3aa: CASSLVGGGDTQYF
v_gene: TRBV28; j_gene: TRBJ2-3; abundance: .; CDR3aa: CASSLKLIGTSTDTQYF
v_gene: TRBV11-3; j_gene: TRBJ2-5; abundance: .; CDR3aa: CASSLGLGGETQYF
v_gene: TRBV29-1; j_gene: TRBJ1-3; abundance: .; CDR3aa: CSAGTPNSGNTIYF
v_gene: TRBV18; j_gene: TRBJ1-6; abundance: .; CDR3aa: CASSPGQDSPLHF
v_gene: TRBV5-1; j_gene: TRBJ2-3; abundance: .; CDR3aa: CASSPSGGPADTQYF
v_gene: TRBV9; j_gene: TRBJ2-1; abundance: .; CDR3aa: CASNSGLVTNEQFF
v_gene: TRBV5-1; j_gene: TRBJ2-3; abundance: large; CDR3aa: CASSRVEPSTDTQYF
v_gene: TRBV6-5; j_gene: TRBJ1-2; abundance: once; CDR3aa: CASSPREGGAYGYTF
v_gene: TRBV7-8; j_gene: TRBJ1-5; abundance: .; CDR3aa: CASSLRVWGNQPQHF
v_gene: TRBV6-5; j_gene: TRBJ1-2; abundance: .; CDR3aa: CASSFRQGRYGYTF
v_gene: TRBV19; j_gene: TRBJ1-5; abundance: .; CDR3aa: CASSRNRNQPQHF
v_gene: TRBV6-5; j_gene: TRBJ1-2; abundance: .; CDR3aa: CASIVSRTYGYTF
v_gene: TRBV19; j_gene: TRBJ2-1; abundance: few; CDR3aa: CASSIFGGQTFSYNEQFF
v_gene: TRBV7-9; j_gene: TRBJ1-6; abundance: once; CDR3aa: CASSTSGPLHF
v_gene: TRBV6-1; j_gene: TRBJ1-2; abundance: .; CDR3aa: CASSETHAGPLGYTF
v_gene: TRBV21-1; j_gene: TRBJ1-1; abundance: .; CDR3aa: CASSKVEGHYMNTEAFF
v_gene: TRBV19; j_gene: TRBJ2-1; abundance: .; CDR3aa: CASSIGQGSYNEQFF
v_gene: TRBV6-2/TRBV6-3; j_gene: TRBJ1-1; abundance: .; CDR3aa: CASSYGGTVEAFF
v_gene: TRBV5-6; j_gene: TRBJ1-6; abundance: .; CDR3aa: CASSSGTGYNSPLHF
v_gene: TRBV12-3/TRBV12-4; j_gene: TRBJ2-5; abundance: .; CDR3aa: CASSYSRETQYF
v_gene: TRBV3-1/TRBV3-2; j_gene: TRBJ2-5; abundance: .; CDR3aa: CASSLPGQQETQYF
v_gene: TRBV10-3; j_gene: TRBJ2-7; abundance: .; CDR3aa: CASFPERGGYEQYF
v_gene: TRBV19; j_gene: TRBJ1-4; abundance: .; CDR3aa: CASTPRDRFPEKLFF
v_gene: TRBV27; j_gene: TRBJ1-6; abundance: .; CDR3aa: CASSTNRGLSPLHF
v_gene: TRBV5-1; j_gene: TRBJ2-7; abundance: .; CDR3aa: CASSLWGRTVRDSDYEQYF
v_gene: TRBV11-2; j_gene: TRBJ1-5; abundance: .; CDR3aa: CASSLGQGSQPQHF
v_gene: TRBV18; j_gene: TRBJ1-3; abundance: once; CDR3aa: CASSPDRTGNTIYF
v_gene: TRBV5-4; j_gene: TRBJ2-7; abundance: .; CDR3aa: CASSQGTASSYEQYF
v_gene: TRBV5-1; j_gene: TRBJ2-7; abundance: .; CDR3aa: CASSLAGGPYEQYF
v_gene: TRBV4-1; j_gene: TRBJ2-7; abundance: .; CDR3aa: CASSQEGHYEQYF
v_gene: TRBV19; j_gene: TRBJ2-7; abundance: .; CDR3aa: CASSFRDRAVEQYF
v_gene: TRBV7-2; j_gene: TRBJ1-4; abundance: .; CDR3aa: CASSSPAGRGEKLFF
v_gene: TRBV28; j_gene: TRBJ1-2; abundance: few; CDR3aa: CASSLYIYGYTF
v_gene: TRBV18; j_gene: TRBJ2-7; abundance: .; CDR3aa: CASSPTPRTSGGALEQYF
v_gene: TRBV27; j_gene: TRBJ2-3; abundance: .; CDR3aa: CASSSHVVLGGGQTDTQYF
v_gene: TRBV4-3; j_gene: TRBJ1-2; abundance: .; CDR3aa: CASSQDGASEKDGYTF
v_gene: TRBV2; j_gene: TRBJ2-3; abundance: .; CDR3aa: CASSELVGADTQYF
v_gene: TRBV6-5; j_gene: TRBJ2-5; abundance: .; CDR3aa: CASTLAGRETQYF
v_gene: TRBV12-3/TRBV12-4; j_gene: TRBJ1-2; abundance: many; CDR3aa: CASRRQSGYGYTF
v_gene: TRBV19; j_gene: TRBJ2-1; abundance: .; CDR3aa: CASADYLNEQFF
v_gene: TRBV9; j_gene: TRBJ2-1; abundance: .; CDR3aa: CASSHPILPGLGSSYNEQFF
v_gene: TRBV13; j_gene: TRBJ1-1; abundance: few; CDR3aa: CASSPPGGQGFAFF
v_gene: TRBV3-1/TRBV3-2; j_gene: TRBJ2-7; abundance: .; CDR3aa: CASSQGQGVDEQYF
v_gene: TRBV18; j_gene: TRBJ2-3; abundance: .; CDR3aa: CASSLRDRSTDTQYF
v_gene: TRBV6-5; j_gene: TRBJ2-5; abundance: .; CDR3aa: CASSYSLAGAGETQYF
v_gene: TRBV6-1; j_gene: TRBJ1-1; abundance: .; CDR3aa: CASSDISNTEAFF
v_gene: TRBV29-1; j_gene: TRBJ1-1; abundance: .; CDR3aa: CSVDRGSNTEAFF
v_gene: TRBV28; j_gene: TRBJ1-5; abundance: .; CDR3aa: CASIEGMGILPQHF
v_gene: TRBV12-3/TRBV12-4; j_gene: TRBJ1-1; abundance: once; CDR3aa: CASTEFRGQEAFF
v_gene: TRBV5-1; j_gene: TRBJ1-2; abundance: .; CDR3aa: CASSPDRVYGYTF
v_gene: TRBV4-1; j_gene: TRBJ1-2; abundance: .; CDR3aa: CASSQAQERLTASGGYTF
v_gene: TRBV4-1; j_gene: TRBJ1-6; abundance: few; CDR3aa: CASSQDRRQFHF
v_gene: TRBV5-1; j_gene: TRBJ1-1; abundance: .; CDR3aa: CASSSGLNTEAFF
v_gene: TRBV3-1/TRBV3-2; j_gene: TRBJ2-3; abundance: few; CDR3aa: CASSKEPGAGWDTQYF